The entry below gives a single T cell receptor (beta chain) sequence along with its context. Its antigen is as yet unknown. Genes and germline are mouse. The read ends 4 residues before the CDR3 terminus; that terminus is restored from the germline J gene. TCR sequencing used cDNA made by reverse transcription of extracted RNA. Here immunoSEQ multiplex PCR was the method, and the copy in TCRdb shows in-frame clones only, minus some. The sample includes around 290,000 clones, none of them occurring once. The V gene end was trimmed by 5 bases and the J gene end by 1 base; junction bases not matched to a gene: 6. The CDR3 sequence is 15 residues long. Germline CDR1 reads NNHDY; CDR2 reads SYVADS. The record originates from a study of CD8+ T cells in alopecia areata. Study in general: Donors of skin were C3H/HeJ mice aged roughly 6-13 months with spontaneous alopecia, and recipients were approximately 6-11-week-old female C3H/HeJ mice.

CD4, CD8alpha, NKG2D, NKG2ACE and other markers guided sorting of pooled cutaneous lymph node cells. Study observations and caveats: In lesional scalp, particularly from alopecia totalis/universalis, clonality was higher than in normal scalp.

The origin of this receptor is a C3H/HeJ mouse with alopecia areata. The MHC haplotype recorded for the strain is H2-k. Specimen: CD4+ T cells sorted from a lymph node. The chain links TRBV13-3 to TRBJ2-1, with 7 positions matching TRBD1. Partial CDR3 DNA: TGTGCCAGCAGGGAACCACAGGGGAACTATGCT. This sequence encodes CASREPQGNYA. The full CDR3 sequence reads CASREPQGNYAEQFF.